Below, one TCR beta chain is given with its context. Its antigen remains unidentified. This sample was taken from a study of T cell repertoires in cytomegalovirus infection. Study context: Public TCR beta signatures indicated both CMV infection and matching HLA type. Study conclusions and caveats: Identification of carriers of CMV plus the relevant HLA was achieved through cumulative public TCR beta family frequency. It was HLA-C-restricted CMV-specific TCR beta clonotypes that dominated the response ex vivo.

TCRdb called the reads again in MiXCR, with one record for every CDR3 protein. The table has roughly 250,000 distinct CDR3 sequences, about 12% seen once. The sequencing input was PBMCs. This sequence originates from a human donor in good health (CMV status not recorded). Some clones in this sample may be carry-over from other donors' samples.

The CDR3 DNA is TGTGCCAGTAGTATTTACGTCGGGGGACGAGAGACCCAGTACTTC. It translates to CASSIYVGGRETQYF. The gene calls are TRBV19 and TRBJ2-5; a possible D gene is TRBD2 (6 bases). Per the germline V gene, CDR1 is LNHDA and CDR2 is SQIVND (reference sequence). The CDR3 is made up of 15 amino acids. Trimming removed 3 bases at V and 4 bases at J, with 15 bases between.